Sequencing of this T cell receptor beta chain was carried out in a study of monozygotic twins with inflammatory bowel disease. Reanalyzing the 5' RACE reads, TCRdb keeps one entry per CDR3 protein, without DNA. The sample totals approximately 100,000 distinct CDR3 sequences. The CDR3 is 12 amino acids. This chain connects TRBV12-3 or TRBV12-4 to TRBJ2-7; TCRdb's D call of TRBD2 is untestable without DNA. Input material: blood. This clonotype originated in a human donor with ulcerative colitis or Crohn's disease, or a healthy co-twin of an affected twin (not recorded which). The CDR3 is CASSPSWDEQYF.